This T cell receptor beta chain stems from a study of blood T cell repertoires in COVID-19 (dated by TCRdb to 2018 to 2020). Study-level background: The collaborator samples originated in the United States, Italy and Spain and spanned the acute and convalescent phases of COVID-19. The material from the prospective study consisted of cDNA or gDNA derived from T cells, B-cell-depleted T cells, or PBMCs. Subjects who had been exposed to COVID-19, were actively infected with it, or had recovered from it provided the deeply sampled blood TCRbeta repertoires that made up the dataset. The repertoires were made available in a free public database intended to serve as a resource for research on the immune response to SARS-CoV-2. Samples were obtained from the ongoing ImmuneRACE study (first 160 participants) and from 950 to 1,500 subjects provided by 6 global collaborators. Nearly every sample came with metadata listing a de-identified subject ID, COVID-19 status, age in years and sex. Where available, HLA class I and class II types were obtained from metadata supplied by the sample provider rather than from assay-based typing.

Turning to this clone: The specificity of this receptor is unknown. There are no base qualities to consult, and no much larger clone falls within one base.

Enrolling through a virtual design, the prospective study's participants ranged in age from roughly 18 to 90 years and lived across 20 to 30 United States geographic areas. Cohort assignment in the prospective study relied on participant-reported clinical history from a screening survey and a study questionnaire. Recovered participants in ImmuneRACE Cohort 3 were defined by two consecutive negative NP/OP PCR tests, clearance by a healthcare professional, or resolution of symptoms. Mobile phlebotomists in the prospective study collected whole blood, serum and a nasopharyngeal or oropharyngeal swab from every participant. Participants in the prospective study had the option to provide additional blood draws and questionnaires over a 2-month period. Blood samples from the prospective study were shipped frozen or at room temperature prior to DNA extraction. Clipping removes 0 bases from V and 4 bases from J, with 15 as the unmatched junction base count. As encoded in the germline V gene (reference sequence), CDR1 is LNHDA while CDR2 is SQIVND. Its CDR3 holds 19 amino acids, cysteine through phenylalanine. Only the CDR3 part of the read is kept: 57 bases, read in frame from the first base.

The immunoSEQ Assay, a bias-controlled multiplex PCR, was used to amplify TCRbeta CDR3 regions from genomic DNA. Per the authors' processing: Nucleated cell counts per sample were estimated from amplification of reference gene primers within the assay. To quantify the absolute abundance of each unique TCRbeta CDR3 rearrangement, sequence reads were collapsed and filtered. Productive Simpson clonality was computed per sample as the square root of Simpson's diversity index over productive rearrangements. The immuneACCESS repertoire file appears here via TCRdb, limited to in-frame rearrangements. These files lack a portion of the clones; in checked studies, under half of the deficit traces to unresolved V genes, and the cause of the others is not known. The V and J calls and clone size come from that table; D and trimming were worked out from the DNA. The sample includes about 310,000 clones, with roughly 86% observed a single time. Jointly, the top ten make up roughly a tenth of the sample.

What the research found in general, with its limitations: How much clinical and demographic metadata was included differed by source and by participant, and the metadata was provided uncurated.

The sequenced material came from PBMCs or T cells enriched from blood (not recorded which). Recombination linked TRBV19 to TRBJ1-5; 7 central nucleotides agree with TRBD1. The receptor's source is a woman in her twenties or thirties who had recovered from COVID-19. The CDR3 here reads CASSIDGTRYRGGNQPQHF. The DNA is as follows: TGTGCCAGTAGTATAGATGGAACTCGTTACAGGGGCGGAAATCAGCCCCAGCATTTT.